These 25 T cell receptor beta chains came from one sample sequenced in a study of cytomegalovirus exposure and HLA in healthy donors. Vbeta (60) and Jbeta (13) primers were used in the PCR. Assay: immunoSEQ multiplex PCR; the TCRdb copy retains only in-frame clones and omits some. Found here are roughly 150,000 clones, around 84% of them singletons; the top ten hold about 2.5%. The sample consisted of PBMCs. The receptors were gathered from a boy aged 2-9 years in good health and CMV-seronegative.

This clone appeared once. V and J are TRBV11-2 and TRBJ2-3; TRBD2 is a possible D gene (6 bases). CDR1 SGHAT and CDR2 FQNNGV come from the germline V gene. V lost 4 bases, J lost 0 bases, and 14 bases lay in between. CDR3 length: 16 residues. This CDR3 is CASSSSLAGSTDTQYF. DNA of the CDR3: TGTGCCAGCAGCTCGTCTCTCGCGGGGAGCACAGATACGCAGTATTTT. The variable domain in full, completed from reference TRBV11-2 and TRBJ2-3, reads EAGVAQSPRYKIIEKRQSVAFWCNPISGHATLYWYQQILGQGPKLLIQFQNNGVVDDSQLPKDRFSAERLKGVDSTLKIQPAKLEDSAVYLCASSSSLAGSTDTQYFGPGTRLTVL.

The chain uses TRBV7-3 and TRBJ1-5, with D possibly matching TRBD1 (5 bases). Per the germline V gene, CDR1 is SGHTA and CDR2 is FQGTGA. Deletions cut 4 bases from V and 5 bases from J, with 12 bases between. The length of the CDR3 is 14 residues. Here the CDR3 reads CASSSTGGDQPQHF. The CDR3 DNA follows: TGTGCCAGCAGCTCCACGGGGGGAGATCAGCCCCAGCATTTT.

The chain recombines TRBV7-2 with TRBJ2-7; 8 bases match TRBD1. This CDR3 has 16 residues. V was clipped by 5 bases and J by 0 bases; unmatched bases: 9. Germline V gene data show CDR1 as SGHTA and CDR2 as FQGNSA. The CDR3, as DNA: TGTGCCAGCAGCCCCACCCCGGGACAGGACTCCTACGAGCAGTACTTC. This translates into CASSPTPGQDSYEQYF.

This clone was detected a few times. The chain combines TRBV28 with TRBJ1-1; a possible D gene is TRBD1 (6 bases). The CDR3 extends over 14 amino acids. In germline, CDR1 is MDHEN, CDR2 SYDVKM. Trimming pared 6 bases from V and 0 bases from J, leaving 11 bases between. This CDR3 is CASSSGAMNTEAFF. The CDR3 DNA reads TGTGCCAGCAGCTCAGGGGCCATGAACACTGAAGCTTTCTTT.

The V call is TRBV6-1, the J call TRBJ1-2; a weak D match, TRBD1 (5 bases). V was clipped by 6 bases and J by 3 bases, with 17 bases between them. Germline lookup yields CDR1 MNHNS and CDR2 SASEGT. CDR3 length: 15 residues. In nucleotides, the CDR3 is TGTGCCAGCAGATTACAAAGGGGCTCGGACTATGGCTACACCTTC. Its protein is CASRLQRGSDYGYTF.

There are a few counts of this clone. J is TRBJ1-2 and V is TRBV6-5; TRBD1 agrees at 7 bases. V trimming: 5 bases; J trimming: 4 bases; junction bases outside the gene matches: 7. Germline V lookup: CDR1 MNHEY, CDR2 SVGAGI. The CDR3 runs to 14 residues. Written as DNA, the CDR3 is TGTGCCAGCAGTCCTCTCGGGACAGTCTATGGCTACACCTTC. Translation: CASSPLGTVYGYTF.

The chain uses TRBV4-3 and TRBJ2-1, with D possibly matching TRBD2 (6 bases). This CDR3 has 17 amino acids. Trimming stripped 0 bases from V and 2 bases from J, with 14 bases between. Germline-derived CDR1 and CDR2 are LGHNA and YSLEER. The CDR3 protein is CASSQDLKRRAYNEQFF. For the CDR3, the DNA is TGCGCCAGCAGCCAAGATCTAAAGAGGAGGGCCTACAATGAGCAGTTCTTC.

The chain has TRBV9 and TRBJ1-2, with no clear D. CDR3 length: 14 residues. Per the germline V gene, CDR1 is SGDLS and CDR2 is YYNGEE. V was shortened by 6 bases and J by 11 bases, with 23 bases between the two germline ends. The CDR3 DNA is TGTGCCAGCAATCCGGGCACTTATCCAAGAGGGTACACCTTC. As protein: CASNPGTYPRGYTF.

The gene calls are TRBV5-1 and TRBJ1-4; 7 positions agree with TRBD1. This CDR3 has 15 amino acids. Germline assignment: CDR1 SGHRS and CDR2 YFSETQ. Trimming took 4 bases from V and 2 from J; bases not matched to a gene: 5. The CDR3 spells CASSTATGTNEKLFF. The CDR3 DNA reads as TGCGCCAGCAGCACCGCGACAGGGACTAATGAAAAACTGTTTTTT.

The rearrangement joins TRBV7-8 to TRBJ2-5, with 12 bases matching TRBD2. Germline assignment: CDR1 SGHVS and CDR2 FQNEAQ. The CDR3 has 16 amino acids. The V segment lost 10 bases and the J segment 4 bases; nucleotides outside the gene matches: 13. The DNA of the CDR3 is TGTGCCACGAGACTAGCGGGAGCGAGAGGGGTAGAGACCCAGTACTTC. Residues: CATRLAGARGVETQYF.

The chain combines TRBV2 with TRBJ2-5; possible D gene TRBD2, 6 bases. The CDR3 runs to 13 residues. V shed 5 bases and J shed 1 base, with 8 bases lying between them. CDR1 SNHLY and CDR2 FYNNEI come from the germline V gene. CDR3 residues: CASSKTSQETQYF. The DNA of the CDR3 is TGTGCCAGCAGTAAGACTAGCCAAGAGACCCAGTACTTC. The whole variable domain, filled in from reference TRBV2 and TRBJ2-5, reads EPEVTQTPSHQVTQMGQEVILRCVPISNHLYFYWYRQILGQKVEFLVSFYNNEISEKSEIFDDQFSVERPDGSNFTLKIRSTKLEDSAMYFCASSKTSQETQYFGPGTRLLVL.

J is TRBJ1-5 and V is TRBV30, with unresolved D. This CDR3 spans 15 amino acids. The germline gives CDR1 GTSNPN, CDR2 SVGIG (reference sequence). The V end was cut by 0 bases, the J end by 3 bases, with 12 bases between. CDR3 in amino acids: CAWSVSTPDNQPQHF. In nucleotides, the CDR3 is TGTGCCTGGAGTGTTTCAACCCCAGACAATCAGCCCCAGCATTTT. The full variable domain, with the rest looked up from reference TRBV30 and TRBJ1-5, is SQTIHQWPATLVQPVGSPLSLECTVEGTSNPNLYWYRQAAGRGLQLLFYSVGIGQISSEVPQNLSASRPQDRQFILSSKKLLLSDSGFYLCAWSVSTPDNQPQHFGDGTRLSIL.

This chain connects TRBV7-3 to TRBJ2-7; 9 nucleotides match TRBD1. Germline values: CDR1 SGHTA, CDR2 FQGTGA. This CDR3 region has 13 residues. V trimming: 2 bases; J trimming: 6 bases; junction bases outside the gene matches: 2. The CDR3 DNA is TGTGCCAGCAGCTTAGGGACAGGGACCGAGCAGTACTTC. It translates to CASSLGTGTEQYF.

The chain joins TRBV27 to TRBJ1-5; 7 positions agree with TRBD1. CDR1 and CDR2 (germline): MNHEY, SMNVEV (reference sequence). Trimming took 5 bases from V and 7 from J; bases not matched to a gene: 17. This CDR3 has 17 residues. CDR3 DNA: TGTGCCAGCAGTCCATACAAGAACAGGGGTTCCCAACAGCCCCAGCATTTT. It translates to CASSPYKNRGSQQPQHF.

V is TRBV10-2 and J is TRBJ2-7, with TRBD1 as a possible D gene (6 bases). In germline, CDR1 is WSHSY, CDR2 SAAADI. V dropped 4 bases and J dropped 2 bases, with 15 bases sitting between them. The CDR3 has 15 residues. CDR3 sequence reads: CASSGGQGITYEQYF. CDR3 coding DNA: TGCGCCAGCAGTGGGGGGCAGGGGATTACCTACGAGCAGTACTTC.

The chain has TRBV7-9 and TRBJ2-7; no firm D call. CDR1 SEHNR and CDR2 FQNEAQ come from the germline V gene (reference sequence). CDR3 length: 13 residues. Trimming removed 1 base at V and 6 bases at J, with 10 bases between. The DNA for the CDR3 is TGTGCCAGCAGCTTAGAATACATCGCCGAGCAGTACTTC. It yields the protein CASSLEYIAEQYF. Using reference TRBV7-9 and TRBJ2-7 for the parts outside the CDR3, the full variable domain is DTGVSQNPRHKITKRGQNVTFRCDPISEHNRLYWYRQTLGQGPEFLTYFQNEAQLEKSRLLSDRFSAERPKGSFSTLEIQRTEQGDSAMYLCASSLEYIAEQYFGPGTRLTVT.

The rearrangement uses TRBV9 and TRBJ1-2; 7 bases fit TRBD1. Germline lookup yields CDR1 SGDLS and CDR2 YYNGEE. The V segment lost 3 bases and the J segment 4 bases; nucleotides outside the gene matches: 12. The CDR3 runs 16 residues. This CDR3 is CASSGDLDRDFYGYTF. The CDR3 DNA follows: TGTGCCAGCAGCGGGGACCTCGACAGGGACTTCTATGGCTACACCTTC.

The rearrangement uses TRBV2 and TRBJ1-5; 8 positions agree with TRBD1. The CDR3 sequence is 14 residues long. Losses at the gene ends were 3 bases for V and 6 bases for J; bases not matched to a gene: 4. Germline values: CDR1 SNHLY, CDR2 FYNNEI. The CDR3 sequence: CASSEDRVGQPQHF. Here the CDR3 DNA reads TGTGCCAGCAGTGAGGACAGGGTGGGTCAGCCCCAGCATTTT.

This chain joins TRBV6-5 and TRBJ1-5; perhaps TRBD1 as D (6 bases). This CDR3 has 14 amino acids. CDR1 is MNHEY and CDR2 is SVGAGI in the germline V gene. V was clipped by 5 bases and J by 3 bases, with 11 bases between them. The DNA of the CDR3 is TGTGCCAGCAGTGAACAGGGTCTCAATCAGCCCCAGCATTTT. Its translation is CASSEQGLNQPQHF.

This clone was detected once. J is TRBJ1-1 and V is TRBV11-3; 7 bases are a match to TRBD1. V lost 5 bases, J lost 3 bases, and 9 bases stayed unmatched. This CDR3 is 15 amino acids long. Germline CDR1 and CDR2: SGHNT and YENEEA. The DNA for the CDR3 is TGTGCCAGCAGCCCAGGACAGGTTGGGGACACTGAAGCTTTCTTT. Its protein is CASSPGQVGDTEAFF.

This chain joins TRBV5-5 and TRBJ1-1; D may be TRBD1 (6 bases). Germline V gives CDR1 SGHKS, CDR2 YYEKEE (reference sequence). This CDR3 comprises 17 residues. Trimming stripped 4 bases from V and 1 base from J, with 20 bases between. The CDR3 sequence is CASSPRPPIQGNTEAFF. CDR3 bases: TGTGCCAGCAGCCCCCGGCCCCCGATACAGGGGAACACTGAAGCTTTCTTT.

The chain employs TRBV2 and TRBJ2-1, with 8 bases fitting TRBD2. Trimming took 4 bases from V and 4 from J; bases not matched to a gene: 3. The CDR3 covers 14 residues. Per the germline V gene, CDR1 is SNHLY and CDR2 is FYNNEI. This chain's CDR3 is CASSGLAYYNEQFF. The CDR3 DNA follows: TGTGCCAGCAGTGGACTAGCGTATTACAATGAGCAGTTCTTC.

This rearrangement joins TRBV9 to TRBJ2-1; 10 nucleotides align to TRBD2. CDR3 size: 16 residues. With 2 bases clipped from V and 6 bases from J, the junction kept 8 bases outside the gene matches. Germline values: CDR1 SGDLS, CDR2 YYNGEE. The CDR3 nucleotides are TGTGCCAGCAGCGTGGATCTAGCGGGGGACTGCAATGAGCAGTTCTTC. Residues: CASSVDLAGDCNEQFF.

In its sample, this clone was seen once. The rearrangement joins TRBV6-6 to TRBJ2-7, with unresolved D. The length of the CDR3 is 15 residues. V was cut by 0 bases and J by 2 bases, with 11 bases left in between. Germline V gene data show CDR1 as MNHNY and CDR2 as SVGAGI (reference sequence). The CDR3 region is CASSYSPNRAYEQYF. As DNA, the CDR3 is TGTGCCAGCAGTTACTCCCCTAACCGGGCCTACGAGCAGTACTTC.

This clone was found a few times. The genes are TRBV4-1 and TRBJ2-7, with a possible D match to TRBD1 (5 bases). Trimming took off 2 bases at V and 3 bases at J, with 11 bases between the two ends. The germline V gene has CDR1 MGHRA and CDR2 YSYEKL. The CDR3 runs 14 residues. The CDR3 reads CASSQQGWDYEQYF. Here the CDR3 DNA reads TGCGCCAGCAGCCAACAGGGTTGGGACTACGAGCAGTACTTC.